This TCR beta chain was captured by sequencing in a study of T-cell memory formation after mild COVID-19 (dated by TCRdb to about 2021). Broadly, across the study: TCR sequence clusters from the two donors were found to be largely donor specific. In two donors, T-cell clones that expanded and contracted after mild COVID-19 were followed by sequencing TCRalpha and TCRbeta repertoires longitudinally. Two young, previously healthy adult volunteers made up the cohort, one male and one female. What the work shows at the level of the full study, not this receptor alone: Only a couple of mild cases were covered in the study, and larger cohorts including severe cases with pre-infection samples were considered necessary. Whether the second-wave clones peaking on day 37 were SARS-CoV-2 specific was not confirmed. Some responding clones were found in pre-infection memory, which suggests that pre-existing cross-reactive memory T cells took part in the SARS-CoV-2 response. Contracting CD4+ clones appeared mostly in the CM and EM memory subsets, whereas CD8+ clones were enriched in EMRA. Balanced CD4/CD8 phenotypes were observed for clones contracting from day 15 to 85, whereas a bias towards CD4+ was observed for a second wave of clones expanding from day 15 to 37.

This clonotype was counted ten times or more. This receptor's antigen is unknown. No much larger clone exists at a distance of one base, and base qualities are not known. As encoded in the germline V gene, CDR1 is SQVTM while CDR2 is ANQGSEA. V is clipped by 4 bases and J by 0 bases, and the sequence between their germline boundaries is 13 bases long. The CDR3, from cysteine to phenylalanine, totals 15 residues. Only the CDR3 part of the read is kept: 45 bases, read in frame from the first base. The sequencer listed for this sample is Illumina NovaSeq 6000. Using 5'RACE with constant-segment primers, TCRalpha and TCRbeta cDNA libraries were constructed, with sample barcodes and unique molecular identifiers added in the process. RNA was extracted from every sample with Trizol reagent. Libraries were amplified in two PCR steps, with a second sample barcode and Illumina TruSeq adapters added in the second step. The libraries were sequenced on an Illumina NovaSeq using 2 x 150 bp paired-end reads. As for how the authors treated the data: Reads were demultiplexed and collapsed into UMI-guided consensus sequences with migec v1.2.7. Using mixcr v2.1.11, UMI consensuses were aligned to TRA and TRB V and J templates and then assembled into clonotypes. A clonotype was counted as expanded or contracted only if both edgeR and NoisET called the change significant, with noise models trained on biological replicates. edgeR calls used a false discovery rate-adjusted p below 0.01 and a log2 fold-change threshold of 1. As an exploratory analysis of dynamics, max-normalized trajectories of the 1000 most abundant clonotypes were examined by PCA with hierarchical clustering. Separately sequenced CD4+ and CD8+ repertoires were used to assign a CD4 or CD8 phenotype to each responding clone. The public reads were quality trimmed at Q25 with fastp and then assembled into clones with MiXCR by TCRdb, keeping productive beta chains. Here each entry gathers all rows of one CDR3 protein and keeps the most common genes and DNA. The V and J calls follow TCRdb's processing rather than the paper's. Recorded for this sample are about 150,000 distinct CDR3 sequences; approximately 26% of them occurred a single time. The ten top clones hold around 22% of the sample.

Ficoll-Paque density gradient centrifugation was used to isolate PBMCs. This TCR was recovered from an adult woman who had mild COVID-19 (a few samples of this study predate the infection). The sample titles of this study are shuffled in the database, so cell type and time point are left out; the donor was told from shared clones. The V and J segments used are TRBV29-1 and TRBJ2-1, with the D gene too uncertain to name. The sequenced material came from PBMCs or a T cell subset sorted from them (not recorded which). CDR3 loop: CSVAPGPSSYNEQFF. The DNA is as follows: TGCAGCGTTGCTCCGGGCCCAAGCTCCTACAATGAGCAGTTCTTC.